The rows below give T cell receptor beta chains drawn from one sample of a study of blood T cell repertoires in COVID-19. TCRdb keeps only in-frame clones here, not all; method: immunoSEQ multiplex PCR. The sample lists roughly 130,000 clones; less than 90% were seen once. Sequencing was carried out using peripheral blood. These TCRs come from a man aged 65 to 85 with acute or convalescent COVID-19. Each CDR3 is given with its conserved first and last residue. The D gene is left open where the match is weak. Clone size is given for some rows only: seen once, a few or many times, or a class if the clone is expanded.

size,length,V,J,D,CDR3,DNA
.,13,TRBV6-5,TRBJ2-2,.,CASSLIRASELFF,TGTGCCAGCAGTCTAATCAGGGCGTCGGAGCTGTTTTTT
.,14,TRBV4-1,TRBJ1-2,.,CASSPTTGARGYTF,TGCGCCAGCAGTCCGACGACAGGAGCCCGTGGCTACACCTTC
.,13,TRBV10-2,TRBJ1-1,.,CASTRGGNTEAFF,TGCGCCAGCACAAGGGGGGGGAACACTGAAGCTTTCTTT
.,17,TRBV7-8,TRBJ2-3,.,CASSLYSRGPSTDTQYF,TGTGCCAGCAGCTTATATTCGAGAGGCCCTAGCACAGATACGCAGTATTTT
.,15,TRBV5-6,TRBJ2-3,TRBD1,CASSSGTGHTDTQYF,TGTGCCAGCAGCTCCGGGACAGGGCACACAGATACGCAGTATTTT
few,14,TRBV28,TRBJ1-1,.,CASSLEQGNTEAFF,TGTGCCAGCAGTTTAGAACAGGGGAACACTGAAGCTTTCTTT
.,16,TRBV18,TRBJ2-1,TRBD2,CASRAGGRSSYNEQFF,TGTGCCAGCCGGGCGGGGGGCCGTTCTTCATACAATGAGCAGTTCTTC
.,14,TRBV19,TRBJ2-3,.,CASRQPGITDTQYF,TGTGCCAGTAGACAACCCGGGATCACAGATACGCAGTATTTT
once,15,TRBV11-1,TRBJ1-1,TRBD1,CASSRLRDRGDEAFF,TGTGCCAGCAGTCGACTCAGGGACAGGGGCGATGAAGCTTTCTTT
few,11,TRBV20-1,TRBJ2-7,.,CSARDRGEQYF,TGCAGTGCTAGAGATAGGGGGGAGCAGTACTTC